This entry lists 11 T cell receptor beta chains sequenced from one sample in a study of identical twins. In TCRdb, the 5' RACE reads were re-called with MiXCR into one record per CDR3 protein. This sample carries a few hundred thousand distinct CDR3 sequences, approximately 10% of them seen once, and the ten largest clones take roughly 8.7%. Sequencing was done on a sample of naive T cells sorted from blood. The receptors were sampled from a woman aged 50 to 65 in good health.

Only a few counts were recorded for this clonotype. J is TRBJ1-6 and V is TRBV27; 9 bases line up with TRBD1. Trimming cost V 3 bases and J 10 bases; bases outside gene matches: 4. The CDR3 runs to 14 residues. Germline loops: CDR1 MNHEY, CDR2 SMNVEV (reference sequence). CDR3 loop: CASSFGTGISPLHF. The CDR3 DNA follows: TGTGCCAGCAGTTTCGGGACAGGGATATCACCCCTCCACTTT.

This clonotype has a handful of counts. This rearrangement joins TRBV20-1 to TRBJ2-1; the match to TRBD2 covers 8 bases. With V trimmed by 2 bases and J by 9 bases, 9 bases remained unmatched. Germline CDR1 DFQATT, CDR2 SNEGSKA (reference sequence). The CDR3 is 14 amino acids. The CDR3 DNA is TGCAGTGCTAGACCGGGACTAGTTATGATTGAGCAGTTCTTC. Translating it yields CSARPGLVMIEQFF.

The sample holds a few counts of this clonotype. The CDR3 region is CASSLWSWDRDREQYF. The DNA of the CDR3 is TGTGCCAGCAGTTTATGGAGCTGGGACAGGGATCGCGAGCAGTACTTC. This chain joins TRBV12-3 or TRBV12-4 and TRBJ2-7; 9 bases are a match to TRBD1. The trim removed 2 bases at V and 6 bases at J, leaving 11 bases unmatched. This CDR3 has 16 amino acids.

The DNA of the CDR3 is TGTGCCAGCCTAGGCCCAGGGCCAGATACGCAGTATTTT. This gives the protein CASLGPGPDTQYF. The chain employs TRBV28 and TRBJ2-3; D is possibly TRBD1 (5 bases). The CDR3 has 13 amino acids. Germline V gene data show CDR1 as MDHEN and CDR2 as SYDVKM. The V and J ends lost 8 bases and 4 bases respectively, with 13 bases between them.

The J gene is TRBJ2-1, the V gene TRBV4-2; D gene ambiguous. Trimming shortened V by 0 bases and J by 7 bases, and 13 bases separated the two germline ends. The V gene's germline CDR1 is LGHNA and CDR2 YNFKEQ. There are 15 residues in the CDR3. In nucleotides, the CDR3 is TGTGCCAGCAGCCAAGATGGTAGTTCGCCGAATGAGCAGTTCTTC. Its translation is CASSQDGSSPNEQFF.

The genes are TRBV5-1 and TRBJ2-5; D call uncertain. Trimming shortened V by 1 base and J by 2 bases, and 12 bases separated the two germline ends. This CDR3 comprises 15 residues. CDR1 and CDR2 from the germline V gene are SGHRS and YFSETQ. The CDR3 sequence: CASSLYQARQETQYF. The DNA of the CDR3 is TGCGCCAGCAGCTTGTATCAAGCCCGTCAAGAGACCCAGTACTTC.

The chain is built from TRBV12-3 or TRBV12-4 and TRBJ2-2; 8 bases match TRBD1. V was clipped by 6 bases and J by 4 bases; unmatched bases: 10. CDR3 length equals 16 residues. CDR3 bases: TGTGCCAGCAGCCACCAAGTCACAGGGGGCACCGGGGAGCTGTTTTTT. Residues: CASSHQVTGGTGELFF.

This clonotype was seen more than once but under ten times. The CDR3 DNA reads TGCGCCAGCAGCTTGGGTGGACAGGGGGCCCACGAGCAGTACTTC. Protein product: CASSLGGQGAHEQYF. The V gene is TRBV5-1, the J gene TRBJ2-7; TRBD1 matches 11 bases. Germline CDR1 and CDR2: SGHRS and YFSETQ. J lost 5 bases, V lost 0 bases, and 4 bases had no gene match. The CDR3 consists of 15 residues. The full variable domain, rest sourced from reference TRBV5-1 and TRBJ2-7, is KAGVTQTPRYLIKTRGQQVTLSCSPISGHRSVSWYQQTPGQGLQFLFEYFSETQRNKGNFPGRFSGRQFSNSRSEMNVSTLELGDSALYLCASSLGGQGAHEQYFGPGTRLTVT.

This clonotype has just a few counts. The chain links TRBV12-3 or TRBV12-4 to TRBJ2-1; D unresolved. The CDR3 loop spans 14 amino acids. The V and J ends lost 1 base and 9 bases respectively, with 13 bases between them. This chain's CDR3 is CASSLGGRVSEQFF. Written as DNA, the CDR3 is TGTGCCAGCAGTTTAGGTGGGCGCGTCAGTGAGCAGTTCTTC.

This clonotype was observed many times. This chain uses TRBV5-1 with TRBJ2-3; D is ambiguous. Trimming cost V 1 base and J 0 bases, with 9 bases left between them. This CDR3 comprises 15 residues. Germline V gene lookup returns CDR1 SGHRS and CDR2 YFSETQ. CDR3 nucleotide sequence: TGCGCCAGCAGCTTGAGTCAGACTAGCACAGATACGCAGTATTTT. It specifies CASSLSQTSTDTQYF. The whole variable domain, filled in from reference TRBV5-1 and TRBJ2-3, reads KAGVTQTPRYLIKTRGQQVTLSCSPISGHRSVSWYQQTPGQGLQFLFEYFSETQRNKGNFPGRFSGRQFSNSRSEMNVSTLELGDSALYLCASSLSQTSTDTQYFGPGTRLTVL.

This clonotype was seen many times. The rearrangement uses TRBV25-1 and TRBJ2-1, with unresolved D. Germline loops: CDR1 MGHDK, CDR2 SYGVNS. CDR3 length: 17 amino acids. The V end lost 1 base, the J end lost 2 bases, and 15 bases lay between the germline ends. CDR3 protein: CASSEWGTPDTYNEQFF. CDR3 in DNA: TGTGCCAGCAGTGAATGGGGTACCCCAGATACCTACAATGAGCAGTTCTTC. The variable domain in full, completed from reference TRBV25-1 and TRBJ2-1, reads EADIYQTPRYLVIGTGKKITLECSQTMGHDKMYWYQQDPGMELHLIHYSYGVNSTEKGDLSSESTVSRIRTEHFPLTLESARPSHTSQYLCASSEWGTPDTYNEQFFGPGTRLTVL.